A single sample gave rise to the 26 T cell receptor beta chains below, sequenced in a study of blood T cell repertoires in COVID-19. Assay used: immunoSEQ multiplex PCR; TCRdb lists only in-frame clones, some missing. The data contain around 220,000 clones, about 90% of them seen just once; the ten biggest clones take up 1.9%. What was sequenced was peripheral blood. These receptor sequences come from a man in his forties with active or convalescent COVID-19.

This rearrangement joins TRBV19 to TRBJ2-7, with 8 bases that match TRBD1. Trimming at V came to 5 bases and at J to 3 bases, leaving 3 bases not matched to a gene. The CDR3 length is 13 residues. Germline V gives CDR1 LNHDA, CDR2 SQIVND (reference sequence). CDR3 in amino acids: CASSSTGGYEQYF. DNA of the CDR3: TGTGCCAGTAGTTCCACAGGGGGCTACGAGCAGTACTTC.

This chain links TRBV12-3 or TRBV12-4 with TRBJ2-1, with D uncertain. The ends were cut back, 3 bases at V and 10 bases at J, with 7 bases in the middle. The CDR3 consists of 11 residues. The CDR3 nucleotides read TGTGCCAGCAGTTTCGCGGCGGAGCAGTTCTTC. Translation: CASSFAAEQFF.

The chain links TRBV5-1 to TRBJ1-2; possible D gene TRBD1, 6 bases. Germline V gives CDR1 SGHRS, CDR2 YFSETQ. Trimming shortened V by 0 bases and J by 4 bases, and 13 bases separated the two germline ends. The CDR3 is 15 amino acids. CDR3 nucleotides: TGCGCCAGCAGCTTGGGGCCGACAGGTTTCTATGGCTACACCTTC. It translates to CASSLGPTGFYGYTF.

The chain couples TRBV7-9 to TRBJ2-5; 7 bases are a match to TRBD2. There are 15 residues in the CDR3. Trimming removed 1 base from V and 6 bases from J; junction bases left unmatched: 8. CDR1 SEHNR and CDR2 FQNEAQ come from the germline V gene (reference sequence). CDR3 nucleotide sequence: TGTGCCAGCAGCTTAGGAGGAGCGGGGAGTAAGACCCAGTACTTC. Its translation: CASSLGGAGSKTQYF.

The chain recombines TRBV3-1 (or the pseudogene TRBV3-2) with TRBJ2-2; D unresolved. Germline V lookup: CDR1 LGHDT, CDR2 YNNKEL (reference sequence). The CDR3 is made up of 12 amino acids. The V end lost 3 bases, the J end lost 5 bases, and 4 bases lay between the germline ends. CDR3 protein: CASSHRTGELFF. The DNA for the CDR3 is TGTGCCAGCAGCCACAGGACCGGGGAGCTGTTTTTT.

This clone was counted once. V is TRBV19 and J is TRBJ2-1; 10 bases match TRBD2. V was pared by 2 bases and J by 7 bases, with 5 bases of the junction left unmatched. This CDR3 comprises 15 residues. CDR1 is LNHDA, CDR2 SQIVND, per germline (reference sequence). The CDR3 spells CASSILAGVGNEQFF. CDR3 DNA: TGTGCCAGTAGTATACTAGCGGGAGTTGGAAATGAGCAGTTCTTC.

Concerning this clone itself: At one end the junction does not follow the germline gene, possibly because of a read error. The CDR3 DNA is TGTGCCAGTAGTATTTTGCACCAGGTCGTTTCCTCCGAGCAGTACTTC. This translates into CASSILHQVVSSEQYF. The chain is built from TRBV19 and TRBJ2-7; D remains ambiguous. The CDR3 totals 16 residues. The germline CDR1 and CDR2 sequences are LNHDA and SQIVND (reference sequence).

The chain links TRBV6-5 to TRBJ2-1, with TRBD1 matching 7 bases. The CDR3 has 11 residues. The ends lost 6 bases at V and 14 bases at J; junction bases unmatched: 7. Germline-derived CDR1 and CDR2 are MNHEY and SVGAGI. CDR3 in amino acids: CASSQGGSKFF. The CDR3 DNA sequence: TGTGCCAGCAGCCAAGGGGGCAGTAAGTTCTTC.

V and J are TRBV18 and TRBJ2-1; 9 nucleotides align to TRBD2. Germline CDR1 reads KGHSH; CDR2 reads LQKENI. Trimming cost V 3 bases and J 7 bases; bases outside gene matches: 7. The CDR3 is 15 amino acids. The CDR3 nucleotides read TGTGCCAGCTCACCGGCGGGACTAGCTTCGAATGAGCAGTTCTTC. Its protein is CASSPAGLASNEQFF.

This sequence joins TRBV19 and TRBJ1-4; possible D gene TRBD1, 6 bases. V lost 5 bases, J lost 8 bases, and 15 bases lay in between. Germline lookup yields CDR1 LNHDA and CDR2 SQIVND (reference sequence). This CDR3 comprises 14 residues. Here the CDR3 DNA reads TGTGCCAGTAGTCCGCGATCAGGGGCGGAAAAACTGTTTTTT. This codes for CASSPRSGAEKLFF.

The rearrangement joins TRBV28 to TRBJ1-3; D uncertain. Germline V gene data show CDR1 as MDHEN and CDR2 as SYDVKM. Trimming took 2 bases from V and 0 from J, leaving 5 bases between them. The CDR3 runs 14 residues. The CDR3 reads CASSLPRSGNTIYF. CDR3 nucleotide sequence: TGTGCCAGCAGTTTACCCCGCTCTGGAAACACCATATATTTT.

The CDR3 DNA reads TGTGCCAGTAGTATAGGAGGAGAGACTGAAGCTTTCTTT. This codes for CASSIGGETEAFF. The chain joins TRBV19 to TRBJ1-1; D remains ambiguous. The germline V gene encodes CDR1 LNHDA and CDR2 SQIVND (reference sequence). This CDR3 contains 13 residues. The V end was cut by 1 base, the J end by 5 bases, with 8 bases between.

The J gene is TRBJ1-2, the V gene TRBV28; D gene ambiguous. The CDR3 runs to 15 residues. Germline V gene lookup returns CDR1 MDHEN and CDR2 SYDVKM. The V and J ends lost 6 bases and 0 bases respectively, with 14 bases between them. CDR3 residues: CASRAISGSNYGYTF. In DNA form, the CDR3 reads TGTGCCAGCAGAGCAATCTCCGGTTCTAACTATGGCTACACCTTC.

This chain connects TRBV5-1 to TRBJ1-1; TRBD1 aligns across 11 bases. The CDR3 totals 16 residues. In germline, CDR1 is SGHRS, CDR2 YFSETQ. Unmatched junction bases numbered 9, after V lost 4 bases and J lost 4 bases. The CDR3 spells CASSPGTGGMITEAFF. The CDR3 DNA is TGCGCCAGCAGCCCGGGGACAGGGGGGATGATCACTGAAGCTTTCTTT. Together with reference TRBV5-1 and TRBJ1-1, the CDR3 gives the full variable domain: KAGVTQTPRYLIKTRGQQVTLSCSPISGHRSVSWYQQTPGQGLQFLFEYFSETQRNKGNFPGRFSGRQFSNSRSEMNVSTLELGDSALYLCASSPGTGGMITEAFFGQGTRLTVV.

In DNA form, the CDR3 reads TGTGCCCTTTCTTCGCGGTTCGCCTACAATGAGCAGTTCTTC. Translating it yields CALSSRFAYNEQFF. The genes are TRBV28 and TRBJ2-1; D gene ambiguous. Per germline, CDR1 MDHEN and CDR2 SYDVKM. This CDR3 is 14 amino acids long. The V end was cut by 11 bases, the J end by 2 bases, with 16 bases between.

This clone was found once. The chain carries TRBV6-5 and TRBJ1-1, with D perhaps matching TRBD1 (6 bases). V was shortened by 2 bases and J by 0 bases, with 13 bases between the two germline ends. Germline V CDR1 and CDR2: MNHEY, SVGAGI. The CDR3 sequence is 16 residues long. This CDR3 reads CASSYARDTMNTEAFF. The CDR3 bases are TGTGCCAGCAGTTACGCCCGGGACACCATGAACACTGAAGCTTTCTTT.

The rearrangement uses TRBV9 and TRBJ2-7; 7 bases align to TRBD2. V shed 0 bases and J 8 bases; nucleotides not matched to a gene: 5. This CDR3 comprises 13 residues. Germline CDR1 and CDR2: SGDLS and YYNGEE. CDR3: CASSVGSSGKQYF. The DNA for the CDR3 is TGTGCCAGCAGCGTAGGGTCTAGCGGTAAGCAGTACTTC.

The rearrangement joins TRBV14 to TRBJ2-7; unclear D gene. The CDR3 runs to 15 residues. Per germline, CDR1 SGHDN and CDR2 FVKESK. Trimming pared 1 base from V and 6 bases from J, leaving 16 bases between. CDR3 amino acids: CASSQGMTLRGEQYF. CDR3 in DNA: TGTGCCAGCAGCCAAGGAATGACCCTGAGAGGCGAGCAGTACTTC.

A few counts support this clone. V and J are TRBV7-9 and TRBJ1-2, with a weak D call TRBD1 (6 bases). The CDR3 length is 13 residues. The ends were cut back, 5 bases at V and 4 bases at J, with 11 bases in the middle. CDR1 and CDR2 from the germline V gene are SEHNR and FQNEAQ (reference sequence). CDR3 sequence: CASSAGEPYGYTF. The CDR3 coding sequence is TGTGCCAGCAGCGCAGGGGAACCCTATGGCTACACCTTC.

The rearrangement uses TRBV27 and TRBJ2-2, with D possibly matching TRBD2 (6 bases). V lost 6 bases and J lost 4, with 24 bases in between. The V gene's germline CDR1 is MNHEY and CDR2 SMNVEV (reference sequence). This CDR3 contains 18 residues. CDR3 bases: TGTGCCAGCAGCTTAAAGCTAACTAGCCATGGGGCCACCGGGGAGCTGTTTTTT. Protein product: CASSLKLTSHGATGELFF.

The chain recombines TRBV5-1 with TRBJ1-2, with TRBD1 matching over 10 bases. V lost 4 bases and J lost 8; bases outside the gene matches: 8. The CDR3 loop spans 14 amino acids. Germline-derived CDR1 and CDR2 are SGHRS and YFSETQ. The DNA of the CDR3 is TGCGCCAGCAGCCTAGGACAGGGGGGCTACGGCTACACCTTC. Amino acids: CASSLGQGGYGYTF.

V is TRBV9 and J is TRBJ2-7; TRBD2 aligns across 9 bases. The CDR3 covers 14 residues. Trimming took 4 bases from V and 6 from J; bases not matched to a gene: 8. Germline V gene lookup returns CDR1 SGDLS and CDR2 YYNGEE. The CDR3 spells CASSSGTSPGEQYF. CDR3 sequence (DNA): TGTGCCAGCAGCTCCGGGACTAGCCCGGGCGAGCAGTACTTC.

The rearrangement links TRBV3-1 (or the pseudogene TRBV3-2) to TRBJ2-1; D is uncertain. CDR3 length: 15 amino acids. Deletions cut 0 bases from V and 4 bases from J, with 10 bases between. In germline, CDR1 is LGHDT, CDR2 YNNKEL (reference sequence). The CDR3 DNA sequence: TGTGCCAGCAGCCAAGATATTGGCCATTACAATGAGCAGTTCTTC. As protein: CASSQDIGHYNEQFF.

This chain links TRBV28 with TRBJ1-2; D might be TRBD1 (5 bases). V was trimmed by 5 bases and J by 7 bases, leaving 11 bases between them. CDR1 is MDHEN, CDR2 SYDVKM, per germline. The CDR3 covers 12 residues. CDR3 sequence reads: CASSLQGGGYTF. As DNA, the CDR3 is TGTGCCAGCAGTCTCCAGGGAGGTGGCTACACCTTC.

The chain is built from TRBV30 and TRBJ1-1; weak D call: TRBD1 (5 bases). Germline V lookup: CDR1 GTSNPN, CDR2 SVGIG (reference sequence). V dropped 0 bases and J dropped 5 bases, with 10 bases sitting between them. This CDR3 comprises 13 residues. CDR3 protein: CAWSVQGETEAFF. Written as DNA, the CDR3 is TGTGCCTGGAGTGTACAAGGGGAAACTGAAGCTTTCTTT.

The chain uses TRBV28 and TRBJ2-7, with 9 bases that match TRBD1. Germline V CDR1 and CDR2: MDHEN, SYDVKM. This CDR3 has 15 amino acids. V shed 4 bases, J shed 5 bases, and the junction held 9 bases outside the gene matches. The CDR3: CASSSIQGAVNEQYF. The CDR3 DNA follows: TGTGCCAGCAGTTCGATACAGGGGGCGGTCAACGAGCAGTACTTC. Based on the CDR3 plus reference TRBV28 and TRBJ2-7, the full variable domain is DVKVTQSSRYLVKRTGEKVFLECVQDMDHENMFWYRQDPGLGLRLIYFSYDVKMKEKGDIPEGYSVSREKKERFSLILESASTNQTSMYLCASSSIQGAVNEQYFGPGTRLTVT.